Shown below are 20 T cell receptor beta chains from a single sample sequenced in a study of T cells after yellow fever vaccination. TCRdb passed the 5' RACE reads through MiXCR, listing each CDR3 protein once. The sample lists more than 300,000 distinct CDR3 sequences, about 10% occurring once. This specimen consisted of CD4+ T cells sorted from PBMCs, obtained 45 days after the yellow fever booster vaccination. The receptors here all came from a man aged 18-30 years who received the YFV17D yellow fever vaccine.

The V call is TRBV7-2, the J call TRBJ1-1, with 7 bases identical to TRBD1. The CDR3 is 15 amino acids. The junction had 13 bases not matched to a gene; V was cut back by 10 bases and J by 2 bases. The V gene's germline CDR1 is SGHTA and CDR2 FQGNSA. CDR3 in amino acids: CATSYSGTDNTEAFF. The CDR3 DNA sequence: TGTGCCACTAGCTATTCGGGGACAGACAACACTGAAGCTTTCTTT.

Here the CDR3 DNA reads TGTGCCAGCAGCAATACTCCGGGACTAGCCCCAACCTACGAGCAGTACGTC. It is translated as CASSNTPGLAPTYEQYV. The chain links TRBV21-1 to TRBJ2-7; the DNA was not used to check the table's D call, TRBD2. TRBV21-1 is designated a pseudogene. The CDR3 spans 17 residues.

The DNA for the CDR3 is TGCGCCAGCAGCCAGCCCGGGACATACTATGGCTACACCTTC. This gives the protein CASSQPGTYYGYTF. The J gene is TRBJ1-2, the V gene TRBV4-1, with D possibly TRBD1 on 6 matching bases. V lost 3 bases, J lost 3 bases, and 11 bases lay in between. Germline lookup yields CDR1 MGHRA and CDR2 YSYEKL. This CDR3 has 14 amino acids.

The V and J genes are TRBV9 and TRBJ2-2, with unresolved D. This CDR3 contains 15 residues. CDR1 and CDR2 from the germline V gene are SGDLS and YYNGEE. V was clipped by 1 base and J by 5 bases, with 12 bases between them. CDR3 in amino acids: CASSVTSVGTGELFF. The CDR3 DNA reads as TGTGCCAGCAGCGTAACAAGCGTAGGAACCGGGGAGCTGTTTTTT.

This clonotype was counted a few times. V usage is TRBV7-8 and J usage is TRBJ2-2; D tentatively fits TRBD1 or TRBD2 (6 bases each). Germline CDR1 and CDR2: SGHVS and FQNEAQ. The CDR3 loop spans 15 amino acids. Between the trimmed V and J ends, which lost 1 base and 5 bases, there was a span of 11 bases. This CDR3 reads CASSLVRGRTGELFF. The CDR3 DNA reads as TGTGCCAGCAGCTTAGTTAGGGGGAGGACCGGGGAGCTGTTTTTT.

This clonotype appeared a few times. CDR3 DNA: TGTGCCAGCAGCTCTCGGACAGGGAAAGACGAAAAACTGTTTTTT. It codes for CASSSRTGKDEKLFF. The rearrangement uses TRBV7-2 and TRBJ1-4; 8 bases align to TRBD1. This CDR3 has 15 residues. The V segment lost 4 bases and the J segment 8 bases; nucleotides outside the gene matches: 9. Germline-derived CDR1 and CDR2 are SGHTA and FQGNSA.

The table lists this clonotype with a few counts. DNA for the CDR3: TGTGCCAGCAGCTCGCCGGACGGCTACGAGCAGTACTTC. Its protein product is CASSSPDGYEQYF. The J gene is TRBJ2-7, the V gene TRBV7-6; D uncertain. V was shortened by 4 bases and J by 3 bases, with 10 bases between the two germline ends. Germline loops: CDR1 SGHVS, CDR2 FNYEAQ. The CDR3 runs to 13 residues.

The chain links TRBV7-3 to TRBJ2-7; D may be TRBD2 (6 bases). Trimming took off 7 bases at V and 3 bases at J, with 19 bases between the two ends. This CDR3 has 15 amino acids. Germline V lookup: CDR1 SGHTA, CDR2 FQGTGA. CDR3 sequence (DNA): TGTGCCAGCAACTCAAACGCGGGGCCCCTCTACGAGCAGTACTTC. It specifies CASNSNAGPLYEQYF.

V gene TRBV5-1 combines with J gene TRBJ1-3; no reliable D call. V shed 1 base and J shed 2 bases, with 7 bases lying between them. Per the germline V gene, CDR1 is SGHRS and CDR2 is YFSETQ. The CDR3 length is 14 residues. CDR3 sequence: CASSLPETGNTIYF. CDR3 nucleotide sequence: TGCGCCAGCAGCTTGCCGGAGACTGGAAACACCATATATTTT.

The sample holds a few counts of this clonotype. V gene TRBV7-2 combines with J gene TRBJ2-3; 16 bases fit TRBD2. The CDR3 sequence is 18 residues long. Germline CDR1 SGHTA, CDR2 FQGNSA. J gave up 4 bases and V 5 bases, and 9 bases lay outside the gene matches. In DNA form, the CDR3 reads TGTGCCAGCAGCGTTCAGACGGGACTAGCGGGGGGGGCAGATACGCAGTATTTT. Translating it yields CASSVQTGLAGGADTQYF.

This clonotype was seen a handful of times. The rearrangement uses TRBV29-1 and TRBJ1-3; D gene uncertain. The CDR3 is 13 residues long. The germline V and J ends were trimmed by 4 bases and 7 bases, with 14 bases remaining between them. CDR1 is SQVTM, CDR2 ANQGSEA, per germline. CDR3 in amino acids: CSVGVSKGNTIYF. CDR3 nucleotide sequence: TGCAGCGTTGGGGTCTCGAAAGGCAACACCATATATTTT.

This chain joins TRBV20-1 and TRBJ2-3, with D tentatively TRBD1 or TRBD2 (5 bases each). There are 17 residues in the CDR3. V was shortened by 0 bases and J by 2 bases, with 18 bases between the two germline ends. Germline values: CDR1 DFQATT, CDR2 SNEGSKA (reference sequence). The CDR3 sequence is CSARDTVGRGATDTQYF. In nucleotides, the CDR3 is TGCAGTGCTAGAGATACAGTGGGGAGAGGGGCCACAGATACGCAGTATTTT.

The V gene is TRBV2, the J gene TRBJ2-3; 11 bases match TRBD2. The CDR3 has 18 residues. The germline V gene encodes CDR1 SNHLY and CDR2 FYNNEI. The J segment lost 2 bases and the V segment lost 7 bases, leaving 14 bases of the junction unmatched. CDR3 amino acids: CASTREASGGPLTDTQYF. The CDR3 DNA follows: TGTGCCAGCACCCGGGAGGCTAGCGGGGGGCCGCTCACAGATACGCAGTATTTT.

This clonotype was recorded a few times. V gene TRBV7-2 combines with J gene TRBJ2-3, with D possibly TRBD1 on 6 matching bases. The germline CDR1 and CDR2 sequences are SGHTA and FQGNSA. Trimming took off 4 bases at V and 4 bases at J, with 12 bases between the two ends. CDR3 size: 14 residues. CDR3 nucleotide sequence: TGTGCCAGCAGCTCCCAGGGGCAGCCAGATACGCAGTATTTT. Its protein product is CASSSQGQPDTQYF. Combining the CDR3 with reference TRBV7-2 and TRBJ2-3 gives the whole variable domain GAGVSQSPSNKVTEKGKDVELRCDPISGHTALYWYRQSLGQGLEFLIYFQGNSAPDKSGLPSDRFSAERTGGSVSTLTIQRTQQEDSAVYLCASSSQGQPDTQYFGPGTRLTVL.

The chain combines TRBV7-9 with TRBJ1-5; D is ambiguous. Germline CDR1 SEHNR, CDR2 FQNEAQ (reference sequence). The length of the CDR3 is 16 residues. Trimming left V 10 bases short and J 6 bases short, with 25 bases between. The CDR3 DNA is TGTGCCACCTCCTCCGGTGGCAGCGAGGCGGGTCAGCCCCAGCATTTT. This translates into CATSSGGSEAGQPQHF.

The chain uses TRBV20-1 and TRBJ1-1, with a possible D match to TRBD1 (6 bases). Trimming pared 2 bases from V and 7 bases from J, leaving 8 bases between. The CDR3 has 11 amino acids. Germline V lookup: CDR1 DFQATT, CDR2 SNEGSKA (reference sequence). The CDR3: CSARNRDEAFF. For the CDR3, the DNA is TGCAGTGCTAGAAACAGGGATGAAGCTTTCTTT.

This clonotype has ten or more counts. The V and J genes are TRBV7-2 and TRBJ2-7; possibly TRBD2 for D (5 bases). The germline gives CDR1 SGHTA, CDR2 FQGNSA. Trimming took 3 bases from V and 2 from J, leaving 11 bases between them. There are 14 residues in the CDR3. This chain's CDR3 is CASSFLAGPYEQYF. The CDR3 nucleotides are TGTGCCAGCAGCTTTCTAGCAGGTCCCTACGAGCAGTACTTC.

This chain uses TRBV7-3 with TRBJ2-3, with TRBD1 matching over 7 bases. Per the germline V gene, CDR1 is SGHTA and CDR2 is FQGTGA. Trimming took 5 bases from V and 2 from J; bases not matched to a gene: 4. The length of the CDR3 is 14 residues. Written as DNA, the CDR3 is TGTGCCAGCAGCCTGGGACAGCTCACAGATACGCAGTATTTT. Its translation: CASSLGQLTDTQYF.

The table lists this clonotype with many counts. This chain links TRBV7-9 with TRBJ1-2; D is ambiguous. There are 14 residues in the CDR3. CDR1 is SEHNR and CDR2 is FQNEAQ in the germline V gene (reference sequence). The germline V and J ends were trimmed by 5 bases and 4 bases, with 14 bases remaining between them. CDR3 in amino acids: CASSPPADSYGYTF. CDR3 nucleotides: TGTGCCAGCAGCCCCCCGGCCGATTCCTATGGCTACACCTTC. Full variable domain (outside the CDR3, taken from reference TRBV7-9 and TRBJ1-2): DTGVSQNPRHKITKRGQNVTFRCDPISEHNRLYWYRQTLGQGPEFLTYFQNEAQLEKSRLLSDRFSAERPKGSFSTLEIQRTEQGDSAMYLCASSPPADSYGYTFGSGTRLTVV.

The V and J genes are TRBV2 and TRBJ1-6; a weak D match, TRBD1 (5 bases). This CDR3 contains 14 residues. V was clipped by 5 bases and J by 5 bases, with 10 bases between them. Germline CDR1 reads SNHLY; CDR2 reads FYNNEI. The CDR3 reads CASSRRGDNSPLHF. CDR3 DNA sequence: TGTGCCAGCAGTCGGAGGGGTGATAATTCACCCCTCCACTTT.